The 5 T cell receptor beta chains listed next were all sequenced from one sample in a study of vaccination effects on CD4 cells after COVID-19 (dated by TCRdb to the early 2020s). These receptors' targets are unknown. To identify antigen-specific CD4+ T cell clonotypes by their expansion, the ViraFEST assay first stimulated PBMC with viral peptide pools and then applied TCR sequencing. After approximately eleven days of culture, CD4+ T cells were isolated with the EasySep CD4+ T cell isolation kit. Convalescent patients had PCR-confirmed SARS-CoV-2 infection between March and December 2020, before Alpha, Beta and Delta variants emerged in the United States. Participants received two doses of either the BNT162b2 or the mRNA-1273 mRNA SARS-CoV-2 vaccine. Library creation used the immunoSEQ multiplex PCR assay. The clones in this table, taken by TCRdb from immuneACCESS, are in-frame only. Not every clone is retained; where verified, under half of the shortfall comes from an unresolved V gene, and the cause of the rest is unknown. The sample table holds about 15,000 clones, of which roughly three quarters were seen once. Jointly, the top ten make up 20% to 25% of the sample.

This material consisted of CD4+ T cells from PBMCs cultured with HCoV-NL63 spike peptides, taken after COVID-19 vaccination. The sample's cell subset or site, from its label and the paper: HCoV-NL63 spike overlapping peptide pool stimulation. The receptors derive from a human donor who had a prior SARS-CoV-2 infection.

This clone was seen only once. The chain employs TRBV7-6 and TRBJ2-2, with D possibly TRBD2 on 6 matching bases. Trimming took off 3 bases at V and 2 bases at J, with 13 bases between the two ends. From germline, CDR1 is SGHVS and CDR2 FNYEAQ. This CDR3 region has 16 residues. DNA for the CDR3: TGTGCCAGCAGCTTTCGAACAGGACTAAACACCGGGGAGCTGTTTTTT. It specifies CASSFRTGLNTGELFF.

This clone was picked up a small number of times. The chain employs TRBV11-3 and TRBJ2-7, with D maybe TRBD2 (5 bases). This CDR3 comprises 15 residues. Germline V CDR1 and CDR2: SGHNT, YENEEA. V was trimmed by 2 bases and J by 0 bases, leaving 11 bases between them. CDR3 loop: CASSLRLGSSYEQYF. In DNA form, the CDR3 reads TGTGCCAGCAGCTTAAGGCTGGGGAGCTCCTACGAGCAGTACTTC.

A few counts support this clone. The J gene is TRBJ2-5, the V gene TRBV7-2; the match to TRBD2 covers 7 bases. The V and J ends lost 3 bases and 5 bases, in that order; junction bases with no gene match: 9. Germline CDR1 SGHTA, CDR2 FQGNSA. The CDR3 totals 15 residues. The CDR3 protein is CASSLGLVGGETQYF. The CDR3 DNA is TGTGCCAGCAGCTTGGGTCTGGTGGGGGGGGAGACCCAGTACTTC.

The genes are TRBV6-5 and TRBJ2-7, with unresolved D. Per the germline V gene, CDR1 is MNHEY and CDR2 is SVGAGI. Trimming removed 7 bases from V and 7 bases from J, with 14 bases in between. The CDR3 has 12 residues. CDR3 bases: TGTGCCAGCATCCGGCCGGGTGGGGAGCAGTACTTC. Protein product: CASIRPGGEQYF.

The chain links TRBV19 to TRBJ1-4, with D hard to call. Per germline, CDR1 LNHDA and CDR2 SQIVND (reference sequence). Deletions cut 1 base from V and 5 bases from J, with 14 bases between. This CDR3 is built from 16 residues. The CDR3 coding sequence is TGTGCCAGTAGTATAGCCAGGACCGTTGTGAATGAAAAACTGTTTTTT. This sequence encodes CASSIARTVVNEKLFF.